The 10 T cell receptor beta chains below come from one sample, sequenced in a study of shared clonotypes between healthy human individuals. Profiling relied on immunoSEQ multiplex PCR, and the TCRdb table lists in-frame clones only, not all of them. The table has more than 2 million clones, roughly 95% seen once. Naive CD8 cells, CD45RO-negative and positively selected for CCR7, excluded terminally differentiated effector memory CD45RA+ cells. The specimen sequenced was naive CD8+ T cells from PBMCs. The receptors come from a young man in good health. Some clones in this sample may be carry-over from other donors' samples.

V and J are TRBV7-9 and TRBJ1-4; tentatively, D is TRBD1 (6 bases). V was clipped by 3 bases and J by 6 bases, with 11 bases between them. The germline CDR1 and CDR2 sequences are SEHNR and FQNEAQ (reference sequence). CDR3 length: 14 amino acids. In nucleotides, the CDR3 is TGTGCCAGCAGCTTGACAGGTGGAGATGAAAAACTGTTTTTT. Translating gives CASSLTGGDEKLFF.

With regard to this clone: Other DNA sequences in this sample translate to the same CDR3. The V call is TRBV6-4, the J call TRBJ2-7; TRBD2 aligns across 9 bases. The CDR3 has 15 residues. Germline CDR1 MRHNA, CDR2 SNTAGT. V trimming: 3 bases; J trimming: 0 bases; junction bases outside the gene matches: 3. In DNA form, the CDR3 reads TGTGCCAGCAGTGAAGCGGGAGGCCTCTCCTACGAGCAGTACTTC. This sequence encodes CASSEAGGLSYEQYF.

The chain combines TRBV27 with TRBJ2-2, with 9 bases matching TRBD2. V dropped 2 bases and J dropped 7; count of bases not matched to a gene: 5. CDR3 length equals 15 residues. Germline CDR1 is MNHEY and CDR2 is SMNVEV (reference sequence). The CDR3 protein is CASSLIAGASGELFF. CDR3 nucleotides: TGTGCCAGCAGTTTAATAGCGGGAGCGAGCGGGGAGCTGTTTTTT.

The rearrangement links TRBV28 to TRBJ2-7; the D is unclear. There are 13 residues in the CDR3. V lost 5 bases to trimming and J lost 2 bases, with 10 bases between them. Looked up from germline, CDR1 is MDHEN and CDR2 is SYDVKM. The chain's CDR3 is CASSDSLAYEQYF. The CDR3, as DNA: TGTGCCAGCAGTGACTCCCTGGCCTACGAGCAGTACTTC.

The chain recombines TRBV5-1 with TRBJ2-2; unclear D gene. Germline V lookup: CDR1 SGHRS, CDR2 YFSETQ. Trimming shortened V by 3 bases and J by 4 bases, and 16 bases separated the two germline ends. The CDR3 spans 16 residues. CDR3 sequence (DNA): TGCGCCAGCAGCTCCTTGTTAGCAAGAGGCACCGGGGAGCTGTTTTTT. This encodes CASSSLLARGTGELFF.

The CDR3: CASSFRGPGLNQPQHF. The CDR3 DNA reads as TGTGCCAGCAGTTTCAGGGGCCCGGGGCTCAATCAGCCCCAGCATTTT. The V call is TRBV27, the J call TRBJ1-5; D is perhaps TRBD1 (6 bases). V was pared by 3 bases and J by 3 bases, with 15 bases between. Germline V lookup: CDR1 MNHEY, CDR2 SMNVEV (reference sequence). This CDR3 contains 16 residues.

The chain combines TRBV27 with TRBJ1-5; no definite D call. The CDR3 runs to 10 residues. Germline V gene lookup returns CDR1 MNHEY and CDR2 SMNVEV (reference sequence). V was cut by 8 bases and J by 4 bases, with 3 bases left in between. CDR3 nucleotide sequence: TGTGCCAGCCTTAATCAGCCCCAGCATTTT. It codes for CASLNQPQHF.

The chain recombines TRBV7-9 with TRBJ1-4; weak D call: TRBD1 (5 bases). The CDR3 is 16 amino acids. V was pared by 2 bases and J by 2 bases, with 12 bases between. Per germline, CDR1 SEHNR and CDR2 FQNEAQ (reference sequence). CDR3 bases: TGTGCCAGCAGCTTAAGGGAGGCAGGGACTAATGAAAAACTGTTTTTT. Its protein is CASSLREAGTNEKLFF.

The V gene is TRBV27, the J gene TRBJ1-2; a possible D gene is TRBD1 (5 bases). Trimming took off 5 bases at V and 2 bases at J, with 12 bases between the two ends. CDR3 size: 14 residues. Germline CDR1 is MNHEY and CDR2 is SMNVEV (reference sequence). This CDR3 reads CASSIRDGNYGYTF. The DNA of the CDR3 is TGTGCCAGCAGTATCCGGGACGGCAACTATGGCTACACCTTC.

The chain links TRBV11-2 to TRBJ1-1, with 7 bases matching TRBD1. The germline gives CDR1 SGHAT, CDR2 FQNNGV. Trimming took 1 base from V and 5 from J; bases not matched to a gene: 10. This CDR3 is built from 16 residues. The CDR3 region has the DNA TGTGCCAGCAGCTTAGGGATTGACAGGGAGTGGACTGAAGCTTTCTTT. It yields the protein CASSLGIDREWTEAFF.